What follows is one T cell receptor beta chain and its context. Its target is unknown. V dropped 1 base and J dropped 0; count of bases not matched to a gene: 26. Germline CDR1 and CDR2: DFQATT and SNEGSKA (reference sequence). The CDR3 covers 23 residues. The data originate from a study of blood T cells in healthy people across ages. The study's findings and limits: Strong correlation was found linking TCR beta diversity to naive T cell percentage.

Sample-barcoded 5' priming and a J-beta primer mix drove a second PCR of about 7 to 12 cycles. Unique molecular identifiers of 12 random nucleotides labeled each cDNA. TCRdb analysed the 5' RACE reads with MiXCR anew, one entry per CDR3 protein. The table has about 1 million distinct CDR3 sequences, 40% to 55% seen once. V usage is TRBV20-1 and J usage is TRBJ2-3, with TRBD1 identical over 9 bases. The receptor comes from a woman aged 55-70 years in good health. Material: blood. The CDR3 is CSARGNPGQGGLDSLLSTDTQYF. In DNA form, the CDR3 reads TGCAGTGCTAGAGGCAACCCGGGACAGGGAGGCCTTGATAGCCTGCTTAGCACAGATACGCAGTATTTT.